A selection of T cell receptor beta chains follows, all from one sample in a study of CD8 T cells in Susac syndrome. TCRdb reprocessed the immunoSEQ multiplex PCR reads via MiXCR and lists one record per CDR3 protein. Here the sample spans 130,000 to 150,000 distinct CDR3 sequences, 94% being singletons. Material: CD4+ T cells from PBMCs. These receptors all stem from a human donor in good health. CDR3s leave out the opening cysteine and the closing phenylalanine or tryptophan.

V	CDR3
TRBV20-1	SARDPSGTGSEKLF
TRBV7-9	ASSPRTGTDTQY
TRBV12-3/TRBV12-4	ASSYGNTEAF
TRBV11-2	ASSLEREVYNEQF
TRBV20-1	SARAPGQGSYEQY
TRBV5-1	ASSLERQTEAF
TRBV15	ATSRARAADTQY
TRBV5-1	ASSFTNTDTQY
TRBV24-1	ATSDPGQGITDTQY
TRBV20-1	SARGGRDETQY
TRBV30	AWLAVANTGELF
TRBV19	ASSQPLGQGGNNEQF
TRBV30	AWSSQLTGELF
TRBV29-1	SVETPSSGSYNEQF
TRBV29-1	SVVGADSSGANVLT
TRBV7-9	ASRGTGSENTIY
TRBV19	ASSIQWKNIQY
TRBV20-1	SASNTEAF
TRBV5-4	ASSFGGTGNEQF
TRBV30	AWSRGGAGGGEKLF
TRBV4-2	ASSQRGDLASYEQY
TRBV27	ASSLSPGPETQY
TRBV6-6	ASTPHGSYGYT
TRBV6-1	ASSLRPAGGLEPQH
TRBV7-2	ASSAGTTYNEQF
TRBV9	ASSATGQGRGYT
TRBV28	ASSLSPGATNEKLF
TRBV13	ASSPRGLAYYEQY
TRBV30	AWDVSGRGDEQF
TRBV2	ASKQDLSNQPQH
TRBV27	ASSPRAHQAYGYT
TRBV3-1	ASSLLRGDLTYEQY
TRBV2	ASSDGWTEAF
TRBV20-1	SASRDPTGELF
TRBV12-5	ASMTGAGETQY
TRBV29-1	SAGRLGATGELF
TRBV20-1	SARSQAQPQH
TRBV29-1	SVGGGVNYGYT
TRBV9	ASSVTGGLTGELF
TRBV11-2	ASSLNSNQPQH
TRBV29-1	KGGGEQY
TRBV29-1	SVGAGLSPEAF
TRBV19	ASTTRFKDWGYT
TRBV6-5	ASSQGLGQPQH